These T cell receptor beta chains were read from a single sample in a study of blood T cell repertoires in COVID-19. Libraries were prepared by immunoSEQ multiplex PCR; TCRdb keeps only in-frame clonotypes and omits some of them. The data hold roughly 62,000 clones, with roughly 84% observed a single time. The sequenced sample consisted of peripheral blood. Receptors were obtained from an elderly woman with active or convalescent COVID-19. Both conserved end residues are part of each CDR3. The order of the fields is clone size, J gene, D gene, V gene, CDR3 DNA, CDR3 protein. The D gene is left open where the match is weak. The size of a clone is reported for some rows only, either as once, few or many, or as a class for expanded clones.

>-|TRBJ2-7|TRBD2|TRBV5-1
TGCGCCAGCAGCTTCGGGACTAGCGGGGCCTACGAGCAGTACTTC
CASSFGTSGAYEQYF
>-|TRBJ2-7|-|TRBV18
TGTGCCAGCTCACCAGGGACGGGGGACTACGAGCAGTACTTC
CASSPGTGDYEQYF
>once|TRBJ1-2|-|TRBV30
TGTGCCTGGAGTATAGAGAGGAACTATGGCTACACCTTC
CAWSIERNYGYTF
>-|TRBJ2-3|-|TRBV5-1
TGCGCCAGCAGCTTGGGGAACGGCGGGACCACAGATACGCAGTATTTT
CASSLGNGGTTDTQYF
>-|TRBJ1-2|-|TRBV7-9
TGTGCCAGCAGCTTCGCAGGGGTGGATGGCTACACCTTC
CASSFAGVDGYTF
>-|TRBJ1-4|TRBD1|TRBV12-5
TGTGCTAGTGGTTTGACAAGACAAGCGACAGGGCGGGGTGAAAAACTGTTTTTT
CASGLTRQATGRGEKLFF
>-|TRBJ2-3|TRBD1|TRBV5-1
TGCGCCAGCAGCCCGATTACAGGGGGGTCAGATACGCAGTATTTT
CASSPITGGSDTQYF
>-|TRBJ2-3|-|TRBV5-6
TGTGCCAGCAGCTTGGGGGGCGTAGGGGACACAGATACGCAGTATTTT
CASSLGGVGDTDTQYF
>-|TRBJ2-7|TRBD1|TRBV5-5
TGTGCCAGCAGATATTACAGGGGCGAAAACTACGAGCAGTACTTC
CASRYYRGENYEQYF
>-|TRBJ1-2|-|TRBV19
TGTGCCAGTGATCTAGGCGGGGCTACCTATGGCTACACCTTC
CASDLGGATYGYTF
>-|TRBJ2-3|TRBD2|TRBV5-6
TGTGCCAGCAGCTTGAAAAGGCTAGCGGGATTTAGCACAGATACGCAGTATTTT
CASSLKRLAGFSTDTQYF
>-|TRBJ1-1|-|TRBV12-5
TGTGCTAGTGGTTTGGAGGGAGACACTGAAGCTTTCTTT
CASGLEGDTEAFF
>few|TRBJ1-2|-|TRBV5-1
TGCGCCAGCAGCTTGGATCGGCAGGGCGGCGGCTACACCTTC
CASSLDRQGGGYTF
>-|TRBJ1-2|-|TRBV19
TGTGCCAGTAGTCCCTGGACAGAGCCGACTAACTATGGCTACACCTTC
CASSPWTEPTNYGYTF
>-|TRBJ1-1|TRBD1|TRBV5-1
TGCGCCAGCTGGGACAGGGGGAGGGACACTGAAGCTTTCTTT
CASWDRGRDTEAFF
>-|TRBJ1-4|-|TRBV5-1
TGCGCATCAAGGGAAGGGGCGACTAATGAAAAACTGTTTTTT
CASREGATNEKLFF
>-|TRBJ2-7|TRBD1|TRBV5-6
TGTGCCAGCAGCGCGAGCGGCAGGGGGCCACTAGGGGAGCAGTACTTC
CASSASGRGPLGEQYF